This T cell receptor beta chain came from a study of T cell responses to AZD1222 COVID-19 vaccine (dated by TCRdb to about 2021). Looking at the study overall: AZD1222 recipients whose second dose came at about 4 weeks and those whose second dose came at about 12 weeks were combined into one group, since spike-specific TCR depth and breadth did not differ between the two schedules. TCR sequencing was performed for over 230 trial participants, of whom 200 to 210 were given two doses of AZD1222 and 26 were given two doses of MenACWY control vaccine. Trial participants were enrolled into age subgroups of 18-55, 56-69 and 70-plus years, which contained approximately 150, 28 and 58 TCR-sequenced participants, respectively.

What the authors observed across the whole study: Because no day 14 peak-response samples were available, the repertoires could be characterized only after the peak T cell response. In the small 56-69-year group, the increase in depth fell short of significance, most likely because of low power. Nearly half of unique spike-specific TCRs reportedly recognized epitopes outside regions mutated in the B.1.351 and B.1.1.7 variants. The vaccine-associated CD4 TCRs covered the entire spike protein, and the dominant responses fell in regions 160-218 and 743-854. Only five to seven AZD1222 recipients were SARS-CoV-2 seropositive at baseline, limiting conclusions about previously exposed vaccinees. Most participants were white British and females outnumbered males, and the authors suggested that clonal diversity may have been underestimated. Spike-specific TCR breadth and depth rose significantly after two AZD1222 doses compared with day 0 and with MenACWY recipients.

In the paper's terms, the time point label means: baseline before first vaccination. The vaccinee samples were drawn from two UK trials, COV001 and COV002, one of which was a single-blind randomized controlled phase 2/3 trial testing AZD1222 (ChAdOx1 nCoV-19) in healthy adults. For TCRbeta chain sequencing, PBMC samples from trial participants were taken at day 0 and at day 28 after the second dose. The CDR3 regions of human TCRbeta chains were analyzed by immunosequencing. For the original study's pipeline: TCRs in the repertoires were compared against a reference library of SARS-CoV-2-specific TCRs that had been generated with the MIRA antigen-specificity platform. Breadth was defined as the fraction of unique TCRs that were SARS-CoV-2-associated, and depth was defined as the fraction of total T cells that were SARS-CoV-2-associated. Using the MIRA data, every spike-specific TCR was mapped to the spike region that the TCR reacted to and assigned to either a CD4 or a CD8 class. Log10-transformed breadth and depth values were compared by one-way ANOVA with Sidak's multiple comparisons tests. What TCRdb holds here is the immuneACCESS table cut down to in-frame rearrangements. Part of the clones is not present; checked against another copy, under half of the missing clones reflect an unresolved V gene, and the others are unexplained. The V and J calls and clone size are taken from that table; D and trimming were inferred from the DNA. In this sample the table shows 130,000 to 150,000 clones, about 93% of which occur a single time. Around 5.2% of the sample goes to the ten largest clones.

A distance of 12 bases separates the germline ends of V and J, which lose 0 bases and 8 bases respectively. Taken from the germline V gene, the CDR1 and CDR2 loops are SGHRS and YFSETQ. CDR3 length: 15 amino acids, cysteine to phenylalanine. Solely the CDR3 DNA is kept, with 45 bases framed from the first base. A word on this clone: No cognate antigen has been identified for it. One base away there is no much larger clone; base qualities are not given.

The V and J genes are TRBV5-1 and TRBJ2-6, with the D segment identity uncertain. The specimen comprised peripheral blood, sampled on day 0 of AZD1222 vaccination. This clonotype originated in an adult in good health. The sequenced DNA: TGCGCCAGCAGCTTGGATGGGAATGTGCCCAACGTCCTGACTTTC. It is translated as CASSLDGNVPNVLTF.